These 15 T cell receptor beta chains were sequenced from one sample in a study of early T cells in non-severe SARS-CoV-2 infection. TCRdb processed the 5' RACE reads anew with MiXCR; each CDR3 protein has one entry. The top ten clones hold 8% to 11% of a sample with under 70,000 distinct CDR3 sequences, about 8% of them seen once. The starting material was whole blood, obtained at baseline. The receptor source for this set is an adult who was a healthcare worker with PCR-confirmed SARS-CoV-2 infection or an uninfected control (not recorded which).

The chain links TRBV2 to TRBJ2-1; 14 nucleotides match TRBD2. Germline loops: CDR1 SNHLY, CDR2 FYNNEI. The CDR3 totals 18 residues. V trimming: 4 bases; J trimming: 2 bases; junction bases outside the gene matches: 7. The DNA of the CDR3 is TGTGCCAGCAGTGGCGAGGGACTAGCGGGAGACCCCTACAATGAGCAGTTCTTC. Translating gives CASSGEGLAGDPYNEQFF.

This clonotype was observed at least ten times. The gene calls are TRBV7-9 and TRBJ2-7; either TRBD1 or TRBD2 may supply D (5 bases each). The germline V and J ends were trimmed by 5 bases and 3 bases, with 20 bases remaining between them. The CDR3 runs 16 residues. Germline CDR1 SEHNR, CDR2 FQNEAQ (reference sequence). CDR3 nucleotide sequence: TGTGCCAGCAGCCTATGGACGGGGCGTAAAGTCTACGAGCAGTACTTC. Translated: CASSLWTGRKVYEQYF.

The chain combines TRBV19 with TRBJ2-1; unclear D gene. Trimming removed 2 bases at V and 5 bases at J, with 7 bases between. Germline V gene sequence: CDR1 LNHDA, CDR2 SQIVND (reference sequence). The length of the CDR3 is 13 residues. The CDR3 spells CASSIWRNNEQFF. The CDR3 DNA reads as TGTGCCAGTAGTATATGGAGAAACAATGAGCAGTTCTTC.

There are a few counts of this clonotype. J is TRBJ2-1 and V is TRBV11-2; 8 bases match TRBD1. Per the germline V gene, CDR1 is SGHAT and CDR2 is FQNNGV. J was trimmed by 9 bases and V by 4 bases; bases with no gene match: 14. This CDR3 comprises 16 residues. The CDR3 reads CASSSNRGIGLSEQFF. The CDR3 nucleotides are TGTGCCAGCAGCTCTAACAGGGGGATAGGTCTAAGTGAGCAGTTCTTC.

This clonotype was observed a handful of times. The gene calls are TRBV10-1 and TRBJ2-3, with 7 bases fitting TRBD2. The CDR3 extends over 14 amino acids. The germline V gene has CDR1 WNHNN and CDR2 SYGVQD (reference sequence). Trimming removed 3 bases from V and 12 bases from J; junction bases left unmatched: 12. CDR3 DNA: TGCGCCAGCAGTGAACAGGTCGGGCTAGCGGTTCAGTATTTT. Translation gives CASSEQVGLAVQYF.

The sample holds a few counts of this clonotype. The V gene is TRBV19, the J gene TRBJ1-4; D is ambiguous. The V gene lost 3 bases and the J gene lost 0 bases, with 8 bases spanning the gap. Germline lookup yields CDR1 LNHDA and CDR2 SQIVND (reference sequence). The length of the CDR3 is 15 residues. CDR3 region: CASSMVGATNEKLFF. In nucleotides, the CDR3 is TGTGCCAGTAGTATGGTGGGCGCAACTAATGAAAAACTGTTTTTT.

The J gene is TRBJ2-1, the V gene TRBV7-6; D gene ambiguous. The CDR3 is made up of 13 amino acids. Trimming removed 4 bases from V and 7 bases from J, with 11 bases in between. Looked up from germline, CDR1 is SGHVS and CDR2 is FNYEAQ. This CDR3 reads CASSSRLGNEQFF. CDR3 in DNA: TGTGCCAGCAGCTCTCGACTTGGAAATGAGCAGTTCTTC.

This clonotype was counted only a few times. The chain uses TRBV12-3 or TRBV12-4 and TRBJ2-1, with 11 bases aligning to TRBD2. Trimming removed 7 bases from V and 7 bases from J; junction bases left unmatched: 12. The CDR3 spans 16 residues. Written as DNA, the CDR3 is TGTGCCAGCAAGACGGGACTAGCGGAAGAAGGGAATGAGCAGTTCTTC. This translates into CASKTGLAEEGNEQFF.

This clonotype was seen repeatedly, ten times or more. V is TRBV6-5 and J is TRBJ2-1; 11 nucleotides align to TRBD2. The CDR3 runs to 15 residues. The ends lost 3 bases at V and 6 bases at J; junction bases unmatched: 4. Germline assignment: CDR1 MNHEY and CDR2 SVGAGI. CDR3 region: CASSYSGRAANEQFF. The CDR3 nucleotides are TGTGCCAGCAGTTATAGCGGGAGGGCCGCCAATGAGCAGTTCTTC.

This clonotype was seen many times. J is TRBJ2-3 and V is TRBV7-9; tentatively, D is TRBD1 (6 bases). Between the trimmed V and J ends, which lost 5 bases and 2 bases, there was a span of 11 bases. CDR1 and CDR2 (germline): SEHNR, FQNEAQ (reference sequence). There are 14 residues in the CDR3. In DNA form, the CDR3 reads TGTGCCAGCAGCGCGGACAGATACACAGATACGCAGTATTTT. This gives the protein CASSADRYTDTQYF.

The chain combines TRBV27 with TRBJ2-1; 9 nucleotides match TRBD2. J lost 5 bases, V lost 8 bases, and 7 bases had no gene match. The CDR3 extends over 14 amino acids. The germline CDR1 and CDR2 sequences are MNHEY and SMNVEV (reference sequence). For the CDR3, the DNA is TGTGCCAGCCGGCGACTAGCGGACAACAATGAGCAGTTCTTC. This gives the protein CASRRLADNNEQFF.

The V call is TRBV27, the J call TRBJ1-2; D not resolved. Per germline, CDR1 MNHEY and CDR2 SMNVEV (reference sequence). The CDR3 has 15 amino acids. Trimming took off 5 bases at V and 8 bases at J, with 21 bases between the two ends. The CDR3, as DNA: TGTGCCAGCAGTCCCGGCCCGTGGGCGATGGGCGGCTACACCTTC. This encodes CASSPGPWAMGGYTF.

This clonotype turned up a few times. The J gene is TRBJ2-2, the V gene TRBV25-1; the match to TRBD1 covers 7 bases. This CDR3 has 14 amino acids. Germline CDR1 reads MGHDK; CDR2 reads SYGVNS. Germline trimming cut 3 bases from V and 6 bases from J; bases unmatched to any gene: 4. In DNA form, the CDR3 reads TGTGCCAGCAGTGAGGACAGGAGTTCCGGGGAGCTGTTTTTT. This gives the protein CASSEDRSSGELFF.

This clonotype was seen a handful of times. The chain couples TRBV11-2 to TRBJ2-2, with TRBD2 matching 7 bases. This CDR3 region has 13 residues. Germline loops: CDR1 SGHAT, CDR2 FQNNGV. V shed 10 bases, J shed 7 bases, and the junction held 9 bases outside the gene matches. CDR3 in amino acids: CATRREIRGELFF. The CDR3 nucleotides read TGTGCCACCCGGCGGGAGATTCGCGGGGAGCTGTTTTTT.

This clonotype was seen a handful of times. The rearrangement links TRBV7-2 to TRBJ2-7; no clear D gene. V shed 3 bases and J shed 0 bases, with 12 bases lying between them. CDR3 length: 15 residues. Germline values: CDR1 SGHTA, CDR2 FQGNSA. The CDR3 loop reads CASSLSPVPSYEQYF. CDR3 DNA sequence: TGTGCCAGCAGCTTGAGTCCAGTGCCCTCCTACGAGCAGTACTTC.